The clone carrying this T cell receptor beta chain appeared many times. Isolation of PBMCs was performed on approximately 10 ml fresh peripheral blood. Amplification of TCR beta CDR3 regions was performed using RNA transcripts as template. HTBI primers were employed in a first-round RT-PCR of the TCR CDR3. One entry per CDR3 protein, called by TCRdb with MiXCR from the multiplex PCR reads. The table has around 380,000 distinct CDR3 sequences, roughly 14% seen once. The data derive from a study of T cells in Graves' hyperthyroidism and ophthalmopathy. CDR3 length equals 13 residues. Trimming removed 7 bases from V and 4 bases from J, with 13 bases in between. The germline V gene encodes CDR1 SGDLS and CDR2 YYNGEE.

What was sequenced was blood. This receptor was identified in a man under 40 with Graves' hyperthyroidism that later progressed to Graves' ophthalmopathy. This chain connects TRBV9 to TRBJ2-3; no definite D call. CDR3 loop: CASSVAVADTQYF. DNA of the CDR3: TGTGCCAGCTCAGTAGCTGTTGCAGATACGCAGTATTTT.